One and the same sample provided the 5 T cell receptor beta chains below, sequenced in a study of identical twins. TCRdb re-called the 5' RACE reads with MiXCR, one entry per CDR3 protein. This sample carries some 96,000 distinct CDR3 sequences, 5.9% of them seen once, and the ten largest clones take less than 15%. Sequencing was performed on memory T cells sorted from blood. The receptor set was obtained from a woman between 50 and 59 years old in good health.

The rearrangement uses TRBV3-1 and TRBJ1-5; D may be TRBD1 (5 bases). Trimming removed 4 bases from V and 3 bases from J, with 10 bases in between. CDR1 and CDR2 from the germline V gene are LGHDT and YNNKEL (reference sequence). The length of the CDR3 is 14 residues. CDR3 bases: TGTGCCAGCAGCCGTGGGGGGGTCAATCAGCCCCAGCATTTT. Its protein product is CASSRGGVNQPQHF.

This clonotype was counted a few times. The chain uses TRBV5-6 and TRBJ1-2; D is undetermined. The CDR3 length is 13 residues. Germline CDR1 SGHDT, CDR2 YYEEEE. V gave up 4 bases and J gave up 6 bases, with 13 bases separating them. CDR3 loop: CASSPGPSDGYTF. The CDR3 coding sequence is TGTGCCAGCAGCCCAGGACCGAGCGATGGCTACACCTTC.

This clonotype was detected many times. This chain uses TRBV20-1 with TRBJ2-7, with 9 bases aligning to TRBD2. Germline assignment: CDR1 DFQATT and CDR2 SNEGSKA (reference sequence). The trim removed 1 base at V and 0 bases at J, leaving 10 bases unmatched. The CDR3 covers 17 residues. CDR3 in DNA: TGCAGTGCTAGAGGCGGGACTAGCCTGGGAAGCTCCTACGAGCAGTACTTC. Translation gives CSARGGTSLGSSYEQYF.

The chain is built from TRBV19 and TRBJ2-3; TRBD2 matches at 7 bases. The germline CDR1 and CDR2 sequences are LNHDA and SQIVND (reference sequence). V trimming: 7 bases; J trimming: 1 base; junction bases outside the gene matches: 5. This CDR3 spans 14 amino acids. The DNA for the CDR3 is TGTGCCAGTAACCCTAGCGGACGCACAGATACGCAGTATTTT. It specifies CASNPSGRTDTQYF.

The chain's CDR3 is CASSVYGTPNTGELFF. CDR3 nucleotides: TGTGCCAGCAGCGTATACGGGACACCCAACACCGGGGAGCTGTTTTTT. The chain carries TRBV9 and TRBJ2-2; D may be TRBD1 (6 bases). Trimming cost V 1 base and J 2 bases, with 12 bases left between them. Germline V gene lookup returns CDR1 SGDLS and CDR2 YYNGEE. The CDR3 is made up of 16 amino acids.